The sequence of this T cell receptor beta chain was determined in a study of cytomegalovirus exposure and HLA in healthy donors. Whole-study context: Around four fifths of more than 300 genotyped donors fell in the Caucasian-associated ancestry cluster. General observations from the study: In a later analysis, TCR beta V- and J-gene trimming was associated with a missense DCLRE1C variant.

Primers for the PCR totalled 60 Vbeta and 13 Jbeta. Clones were read by immunoSEQ multiplex PCR, and TCRdb kept only the in-frame ones, dropping some. This sample has about 170,000 clones; around three quarters occur once, and the top ten carry approximately 7.1%. As concerns this clone: Antigen specificity is unknown.

This CDR3 comprises 14 residues. Germline loops: CDR1 LGHNA, CDR2 YSLEER. The J segment lost 4 bases and the V segment lost 4 bases, leaving 6 bases of the junction unmatched. Sequenced input: PBMCs. This receptor was obtained from a man in his forties in good health and CMV-seropositive. The chain is built from TRBV4-3 and TRBJ2-7, with 8 bases identical to TRBD2. CDR3 in DNA: TGCGCCAGCAGCCTCCTAGCGGGCCCTTACGAGCAGTACTTC. It encodes CASSLLAGPYEQYF.